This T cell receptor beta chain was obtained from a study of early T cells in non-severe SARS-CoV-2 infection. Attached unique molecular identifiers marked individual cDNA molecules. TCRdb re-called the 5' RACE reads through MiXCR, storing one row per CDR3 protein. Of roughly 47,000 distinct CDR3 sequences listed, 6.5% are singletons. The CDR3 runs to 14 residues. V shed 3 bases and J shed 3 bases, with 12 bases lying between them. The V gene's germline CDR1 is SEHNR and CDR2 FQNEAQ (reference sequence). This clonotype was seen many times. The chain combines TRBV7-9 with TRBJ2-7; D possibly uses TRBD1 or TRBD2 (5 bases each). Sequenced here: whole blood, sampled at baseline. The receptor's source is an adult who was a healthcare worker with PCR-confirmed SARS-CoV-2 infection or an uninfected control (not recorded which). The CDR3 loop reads CASSFGGSGYEQYF. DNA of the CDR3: TGTGCCAGCAGCTTTGGGGGTTCGGGCTACGAGCAGTACTTC.